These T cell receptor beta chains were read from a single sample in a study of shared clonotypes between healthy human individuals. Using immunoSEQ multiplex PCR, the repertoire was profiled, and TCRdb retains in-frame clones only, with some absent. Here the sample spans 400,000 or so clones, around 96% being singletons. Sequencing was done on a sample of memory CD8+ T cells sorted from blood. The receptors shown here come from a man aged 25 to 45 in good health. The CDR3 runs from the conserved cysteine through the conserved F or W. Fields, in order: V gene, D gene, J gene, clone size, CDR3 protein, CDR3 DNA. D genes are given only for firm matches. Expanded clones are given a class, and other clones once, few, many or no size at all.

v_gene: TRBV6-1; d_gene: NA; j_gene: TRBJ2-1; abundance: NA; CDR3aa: CASSESGLVYDEQFF; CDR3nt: TGTGCCAGCAGTGAAAGTGGACTCGTCTACGATGAGCAGTTCTTC
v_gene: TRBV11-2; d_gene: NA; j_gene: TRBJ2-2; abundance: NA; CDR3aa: CASSSTGGATGELFF; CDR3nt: TGTGCCAGCAGCTCGACTGGGGGAGCCACCGGGGAGCTGTTTTTT
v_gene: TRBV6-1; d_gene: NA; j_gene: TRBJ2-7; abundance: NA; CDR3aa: CASRPGHLSYEQYF; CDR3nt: TGTGCCAGCAGGCCGGGACACCTCTCCTACGAGCAGTACTTC
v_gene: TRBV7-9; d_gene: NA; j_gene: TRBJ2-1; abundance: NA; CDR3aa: CASSLKVGVSNEQFF; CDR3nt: TGTGCCAGCAGCTTAAAGGTTGGGGTCTCCAATGAGCAGTTCTTC
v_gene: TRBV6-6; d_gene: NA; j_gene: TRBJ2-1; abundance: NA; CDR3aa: CASSYSPQSGEGEQFF; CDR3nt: TGTGCCAGCAGTTACTCGCCGCAGAGCGGAGAAGGTGAGCAGTTCTTC
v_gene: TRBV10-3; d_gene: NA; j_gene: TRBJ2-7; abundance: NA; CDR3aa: CAISEWTEQYF; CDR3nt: TGTGCCATCAGTGAGTGGACAGAGCAGTACTTC
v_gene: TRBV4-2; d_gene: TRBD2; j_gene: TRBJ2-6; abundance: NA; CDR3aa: CASSQGGLAGVAGANVLTF; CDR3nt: TGTGCCAGCAGCCAAGGAGGACTAGCGGGAGTCGCTGGGGCCAACGTCCTGACTTTC
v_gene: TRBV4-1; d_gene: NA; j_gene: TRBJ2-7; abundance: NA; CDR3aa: CASSHPGRTYEQYF; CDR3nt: TGCGCCAGCAGCCATCCAGGGAGGACCTACGAGCAGTACTTC
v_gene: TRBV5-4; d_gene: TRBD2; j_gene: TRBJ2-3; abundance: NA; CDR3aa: CASSFSGKADTQYF; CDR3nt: TGTGCCAGCAGCTTTAGCGGGAAGGCAGATACGCAGTATTTT
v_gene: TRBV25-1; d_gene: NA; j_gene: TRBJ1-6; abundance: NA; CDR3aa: CASSVGYSPLHF; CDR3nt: TGTGCCAGCAGTGTGGGGTATTCACCCCTCCACTTT
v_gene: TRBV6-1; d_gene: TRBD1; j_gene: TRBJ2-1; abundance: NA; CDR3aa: CASSLDRGAYNEQFF; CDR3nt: TGTGCCAGCAGTCTTGACAGGGGGGCCTACAATGAGCAGTTCTTC
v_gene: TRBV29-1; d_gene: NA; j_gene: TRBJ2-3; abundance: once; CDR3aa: CSVGGRATDTQYF; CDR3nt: TGCAGCGTTGGGGGACGGGCCACAGATACGCAGTATTTT
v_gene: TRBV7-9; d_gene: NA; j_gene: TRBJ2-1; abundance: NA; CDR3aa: CASSLVLLPENEQFF; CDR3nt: TGTGCCAGCAGCTTAGTTCTCCTACCGGAAAATGAGCAGTTCTTC
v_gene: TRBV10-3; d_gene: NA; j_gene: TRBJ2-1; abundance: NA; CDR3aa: CAIAWENEQFF; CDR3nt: TGTGCCATCGCTTGGGAAAATGAGCAGTTCTTC
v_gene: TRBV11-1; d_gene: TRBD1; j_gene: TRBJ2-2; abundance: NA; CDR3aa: CASSPNFRGHGELFF; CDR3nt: TGTGCCAGCAGCCCTAATTTCAGGGGGCACGGGGAGCTGTTTTTT
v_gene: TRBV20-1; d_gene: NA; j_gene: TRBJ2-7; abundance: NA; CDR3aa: CSARGHREQYF; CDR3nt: TGCAGTGCTAGGGGACATCGCGAGCAGTACTTC
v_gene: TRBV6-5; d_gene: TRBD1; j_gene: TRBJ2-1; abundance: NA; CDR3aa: CASSKPGQGYNEQFF; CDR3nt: TGTGCCAGCAGTAAGCCGGGACAGGGCTACAATGAGCAGTTCTTC
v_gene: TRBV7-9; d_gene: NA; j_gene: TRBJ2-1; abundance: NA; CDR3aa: CASSPLRDTNDEQFF; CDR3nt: TGTGCCAGCAGTCCCCTCCGGGACACTAACGATGAGCAGTTCTTC
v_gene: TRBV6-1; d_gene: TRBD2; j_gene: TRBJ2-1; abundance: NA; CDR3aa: CASSVGGRGDEQFF; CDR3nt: TGTGCCAGCAGTGTAGGCGGGAGAGGGGATGAGCAGTTCTTC
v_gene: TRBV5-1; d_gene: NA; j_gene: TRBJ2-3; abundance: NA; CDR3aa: CASSLGVRAGDTQYF; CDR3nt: TGCGCCAGCAGCTTGGGGGTAAGGGCAGGAGATACGCAGTATTTT
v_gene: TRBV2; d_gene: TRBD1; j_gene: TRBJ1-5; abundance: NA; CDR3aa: CASNTRGRQPQHF; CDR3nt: TGTGCCAGCAACACCAGGGGGCGTCAGCCCCAGCATTTT
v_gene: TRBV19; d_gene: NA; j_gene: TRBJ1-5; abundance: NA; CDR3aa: CASSIPYSNQPQHF; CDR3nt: TGTGCCAGTAGCATCCCATATAGCAATCAGCCCCAGCATTTT
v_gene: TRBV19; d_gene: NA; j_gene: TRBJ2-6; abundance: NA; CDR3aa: CASTPGRRSGANVLTF; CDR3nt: TGTGCCAGTACCCCGGGACGTCGCTCTGGGGCCAACGTCCTGACTTTC
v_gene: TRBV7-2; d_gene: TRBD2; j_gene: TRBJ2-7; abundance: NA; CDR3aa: CASSRGLARVARVYEQYF; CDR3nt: TGTGCCAGCAGCCGAGGACTAGCCCGAGTAGCGAGGGTATACGAGCAGTACTTC
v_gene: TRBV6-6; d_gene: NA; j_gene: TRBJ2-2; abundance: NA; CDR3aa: CASSPDFRPGNLFF; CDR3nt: TGTGCCAGCAGTCCGGACTTCCGACCGGGGAACCTGTTTTTT
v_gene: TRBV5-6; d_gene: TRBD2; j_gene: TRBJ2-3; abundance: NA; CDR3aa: CASSLSGRSWGTQYF; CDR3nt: TGTGCCAGCAGCTTGAGCGGGAGGTCTTGGGGTACGCAGTATTTT
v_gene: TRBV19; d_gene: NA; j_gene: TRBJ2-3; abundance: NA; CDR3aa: CASSIWRDTQYF; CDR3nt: TGTGCCAGTAGTATTTGGAGAGATACGCAGTATTTT
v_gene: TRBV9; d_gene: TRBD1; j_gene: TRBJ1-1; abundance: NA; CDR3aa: CASSVVGDRGNTEAFF; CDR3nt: TGTGCCAGCAGCGTAGTCGGAGACAGGGGAAACACTGAAGCTTTCTTT
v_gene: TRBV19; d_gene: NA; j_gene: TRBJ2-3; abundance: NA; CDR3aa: CASTPRRGTTDTQYF; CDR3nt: TGTGCCAGTACCCCTAGGAGAGGGACCACAGATACGCAGTATTTT
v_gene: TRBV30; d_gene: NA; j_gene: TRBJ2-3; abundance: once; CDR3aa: CAWSVGLFLNTQYF; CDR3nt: TGTGCCTGGAGTGTGGGCCTTTTTCTGAATACGCAGTATTTT
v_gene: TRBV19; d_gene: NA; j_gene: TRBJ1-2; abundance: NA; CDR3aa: CASRAGTYGYTF; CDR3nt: TGTGCCAGTAGAGCCGGGACGTATGGCTACACCTTC
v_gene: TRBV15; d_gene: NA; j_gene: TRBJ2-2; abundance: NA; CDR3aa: CATSRGNTGELFF; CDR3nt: TGTGCCACCAGCAGGGGGAACACCGGGGAGCTGTTTTTT
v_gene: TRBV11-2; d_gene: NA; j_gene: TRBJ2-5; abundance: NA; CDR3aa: CASSLVTSKETQYF; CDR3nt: TGTGCCAGCAGCTTGGTGACTTCCAAAGAGACCCAGTACTTC
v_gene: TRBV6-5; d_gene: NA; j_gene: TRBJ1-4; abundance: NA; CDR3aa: CASGRHLGVRDLFF; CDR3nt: TGTGCCAGCGGAAGGCATTTAGGTGTGCGGGATCTGTTTTTT
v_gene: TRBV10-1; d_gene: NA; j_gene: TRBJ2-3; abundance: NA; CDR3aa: CASSEGSSGTDTQYF; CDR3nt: TGCGCCAGCAGTGAGGGTAGTAGCGGAACAGATACGCAGTATTTT
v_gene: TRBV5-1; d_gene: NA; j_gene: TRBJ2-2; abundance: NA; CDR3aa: CASSARRENTGELFF; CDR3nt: TGCGCCAGCAGCGCCCGGAGAGAAAACACCGGGGAGCTGTTTTTT